This entry concerns a single T cell receptor (beta chain). What it binds is unknown. This specimen comes from a study of T-cell memory formation after mild COVID-19. Study summary: The two donors had largely donor-specific TCR clusters. Study-level results: Day 15 to 85 contractors were CD4/CD8 balanced; later expanders leaned CD4+.

The authors produced TCR alpha and TCR beta cDNA libraries with sample barcodes and UMIs by 5'RACE using constant-segment primers. TCRdb fed the 5' RACE reads into MiXCR, producing one record per CDR3 protein. The data contain a few hundred thousand distinct CDR3 sequences, roughly 21% of them seen just once; the ten biggest clones take up around 21%. The CDR3 contains 15 residues. Germline loops: CDR1 LNHNV, CDR2 YYDKDF (reference sequence). The chain couples TRBV15 to TRBJ2-1; 11 bases match TRBD2. The J call may be incorrect, as the DNA end agrees better with TRBJ2-7. This clonotype originated in a man aged 18-30 years who had mild COVID-19 (a few samples of this study predate the infection). Cell type and time point are not known. The specimen was PBMCs or a T cell subset sorted from them (not recorded which). CDR3 bases: TGTGCCACCAGCAGGTCTAGCGGGGGGTATGGTGAGCAGTACTTC. Amino acid sequence: CATSRSSGGYGEQYF.